A single T cell receptor beta chain is shown here with its context. Using immunoSEQ multiplex PCR, the repertoire was profiled, and TCRdb retains in-frame clones only, with some absent. Among about 2.1 million clones listed, 85% to 95% were seen once. Cells designated naive CD8 were CD45RO-negative and were positively selected for CCR7, with terminally differentiated effector memory CD45RA+ cells excluded. The data were taken from a study of shared clonotypes between healthy human individuals. The CDR3 has 13 residues. Trimming removed 3 bases at V and 6 bases at J, with 10 bases between. Germline loops: CDR1 MNHEY, CDR2 SMNVEV (reference sequence).

The rearrangement uses TRBV27 and TRBJ2-3, with D perhaps given as TRBD1 or TRBD2 (5 bases each). Input material: naive CD8+ T cells from PBMCs. The origin of this receptor is a man aged 18 to 30 in good health. Some clones in this sample may be carry-over from other donors' samples. CDR3 nucleotides: TGTGCCAGCAGTTTCTTGGGGGAGGATACGCAGTATTTT. Translating gives CASSFLGEDTQYF.